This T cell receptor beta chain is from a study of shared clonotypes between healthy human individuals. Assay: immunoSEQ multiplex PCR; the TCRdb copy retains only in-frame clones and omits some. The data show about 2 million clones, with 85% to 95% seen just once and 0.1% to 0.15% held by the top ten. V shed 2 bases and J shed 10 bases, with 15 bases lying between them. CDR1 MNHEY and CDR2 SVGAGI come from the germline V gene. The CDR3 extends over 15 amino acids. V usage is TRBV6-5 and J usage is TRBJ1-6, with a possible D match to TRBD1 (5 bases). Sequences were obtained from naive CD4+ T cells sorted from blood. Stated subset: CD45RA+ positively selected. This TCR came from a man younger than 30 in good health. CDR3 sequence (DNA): TGTGCCAGCAGTTACGGGGGAATTCGGGGATCACCCCTCCACTTT. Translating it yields CASSYGGIRGSPLHF.